One and the same sample provided the 24 T cell receptor beta chains below, sequenced in a study of beta chain features in type 1 diabetes. The sequenced template was cDNA made from the entire isolated RNA. Libraries were prepared by immunoSEQ multiplex PCR; TCRdb keeps only in-frame clonotypes and omits some of them. Among about 290,000 clones listed, 8% were seen once. Specimen: central memory CD4+ T cells from blood. These receptors originate from a woman aged 18-35 years in good health.

This clone was recorded a few times. This chain links TRBV7-2 with TRBJ2-3, with D unclear. Trimming stripped 1 base from V and 0 bases from J, with 5 bases between. From germline, CDR1 is SGHTA and CDR2 FQGNSA. This CDR3 region has 14 residues. The chain's CDR3 is CASSLGHSTDTQYF. DNA for the CDR3: TGTGCCAGCAGCTTAGGACACAGCACAGATACGCAGTATTTT.

The chain links TRBV5-6 to TRBJ1-3; D ambiguous. Trimming took off 4 bases at V and 0 bases at J, with 11 bases between the two ends. The CDR3 loop spans 15 amino acids. Germline assignment: CDR1 SGHDT and CDR2 YYEEEE. The DNA for the CDR3 is TGTGCCAGCAGCCGGAGGGTTACCTCTGGAAACACCATATATTTT. Amino acids: CASSRRVTSGNTIYF.

The V and J genes are TRBV19 and TRBJ2-7, with D possibly matching TRBD1 (6 bases). V was pared by 5 bases and J by 4 bases, with 15 bases between. The CDR3 has 14 amino acids. CDR1 LNHDA and CDR2 SQIVND come from the germline V gene (reference sequence). The CDR3 DNA reads TGTGCCAGTAGTCCAGGGGACCACAGATACGAGCAGTACTTC. This gives the protein CASSPGDHRYEQYF.

This clone was recorded a few times. The CDR3 sequence is CASGLTGSEQFF. Written as DNA, the CDR3 is TGTGCTAGTGGTTTAACAGGCTCTGAGCAGTTCTTC. This chain connects TRBV12-5 to TRBJ2-1; D may be TRBD1 (5 bases). This CDR3 comprises 12 residues. From germline, CDR1 is LGHNT and CDR2 FRNRAP. The V end lost 3 bases, the J end lost 9 bases, and 9 bases lay between the germline ends.

This clone was observed a few times. This rearrangement joins TRBV4-1 to TRBJ2-3, with D unresolved. CDR1 and CDR2 from the germline V gene are MGHRA and YSYEKL. The length of the CDR3 is 15 residues. The V end was cut by 3 bases, the J end by 0 bases, with 10 bases between. In DNA form, the CDR3 reads TGCGCCAGCAGCCAGAGGTCCTGGAGCACAGATACGCAGTATTTT. Translating it yields CASSQRSWSTDTQYF.

This clone was counted between two and nine times. The rearrangement uses TRBV7-9 and TRBJ2-5, with 8 bases aligning to TRBD2. The CDR3 extends over 12 amino acids. Germline V CDR1 and CDR2: SEHNR, FQNEAQ (reference sequence). Trimming cost V 5 bases and J 11 bases; bases outside gene matches: 7. The CDR3 DNA follows: TGTGCCAGCAGCCCGAGCGGGAGCGCGCAGTACTTC. Translated: CASSPSGSAQYF.

This clone was found a few times. V is TRBV6-6 and J is TRBJ1-1; D remains unclear. CDR1 is MNHNY and CDR2 is SVGAGI in the germline V gene (reference sequence). The CDR3 sequence is 15 residues long. V lost 0 bases to trimming and J lost 2 bases, with 10 bases between them. For the CDR3, the DNA is TGTGCCAGCAGTTACTCGAGGGCAGCCAACACTGAAGCTTTCTTT. Residues: CASSYSRAANTEAFF.

In its sample, this clone was seen a few times. This chain links TRBV7-2 with TRBJ1-2; D unclear. This CDR3 comprises 13 residues. Germline V gives CDR1 SGHTA, CDR2 FQGNSA. The V gene lost 7 bases and the J gene lost 4 bases, with 13 bases spanning the gap. The CDR3 region is CASTSFTVYGYTF. CDR3 coding DNA: TGTGCCAGCACCTCGTTTACAGTCTATGGCTACACCTTC.

The chain uses TRBV9 and TRBJ1-1; D remains ambiguous. This CDR3 region has 14 residues. The V and J ends lost 4 bases and 1 base respectively, with 11 bases between them. CDR1 is SGDLS and CDR2 is YYNGEE in the germline V gene. The CDR3 DNA is TGTGCCAGCAGCCAATCCACTGGGAACACTGAAGCTTTCTTT. Its translation is CASSQSTGNTEAFF.

Points on this clone: This probably arose from a read error, given a far larger clone one base away. V and J are TRBV5-1 and TRBJ2-5; D ambiguous. Germline V gene data show CDR1 as SGHRS and CDR2 as YFSETQ. V was clipped by 0 bases and J by 1 base, with 4 bases between them. CDR3 length: 13 amino acids. The chain's CDR3 is CASSLEVQETQYF. DNA of the CDR3: TGCGCCAGCAGCTTGGAGGTCCAAGAGACCCAGTACTTC.

This clone was seen many times. The V and J genes are TRBV6-6 and TRBJ2-5, with 7 bases lining up with TRBD1. This CDR3 is 12 amino acids long. The ends lost 6 bases at V and 4 bases at J; junction bases unmatched: 2. Germline V gives CDR1 MNHNY, CDR2 SVGAGI (reference sequence). CDR3: CASRRQGETQYF. CDR3 coding DNA: TGTGCCAGCAGGAGACAGGGAGAGACCCAGTACTTC.

A few counts support this clone. The gene calls are TRBV7-9 and TRBJ1-1; no reliable D call. The germline V gene has CDR1 SEHNR and CDR2 FQNEAQ (reference sequence). V lost 4 bases, J lost 1 base, and 13 bases lay in between. This CDR3 contains 15 residues. The CDR3 DNA is TGTGCCAGCAGCTATACTGGGCAGCCGAACACTGAAGCTTTCTTT. This encodes CASSYTGQPNTEAFF.

DNA for the CDR3: TGTGCCAGCAGCTTATTCATGATGGGAGTGTCCGATGAGCAGTTCTTC. Translating it yields CASSLFMMGVSDEQFF. The chain couples TRBV7-9 to TRBJ2-1; D perhaps matches TRBD2 (5 bases). The CDR3 runs to 16 residues. The germline V gene encodes CDR1 SEHNR and CDR2 FQNEAQ (reference sequence). V was trimmed by 2 bases and J by 8 bases, leaving 19 bases between them. Based on the CDR3 plus reference TRBV7-9 and TRBJ2-1, the full variable domain is DTGVSQNPRHKITKRGQNVTFRCDPISEHNRLYWYRQTLGQGPEFLTYFQNEAQLEKSRLLSDRFSAERPKGSFSTLEIQRTEQGDSAMYLCASSLFMMGVSDEQFFGPGTRLTVL.

This clone was observed many times. The chain carries TRBV10-3 and TRBJ2-7; no definite D call. Germline-derived CDR1 and CDR2 are ENHRY and SYGVKD. This CDR3 is 13 amino acids long. The germline V and J ends were trimmed by 6 bases and 7 bases, with 16 bases remaining between them. Here the CDR3 reads CAISDTIRFEQYV. In nucleotides, the CDR3 is TGTGCCATCAGCGATACCATCAGGTTTGAGCAGTACGTC.

The V and J genes are TRBV5-1 and TRBJ2-1; possibly TRBD2 for D (5 bases). The CDR3 has 15 amino acids. Germline CDR1 and CDR2: SGHRS and YFSETQ. V lost 4 bases to trimming and J lost 4 bases, with 15 bases between them. CDR3 in amino acids: CASSGGPTGYNEQFF. CDR3 DNA: TGCGCCAGCAGCGGAGGACCAACTGGTTACAATGAGCAGTTCTTC.

This clone was counted a few times. The sample contains more than one DNA sequence encoding this CDR3. The chain joins TRBV29-1 to TRBJ1-1, with 7 nucleotides matching TRBD1. Germline V CDR1 and CDR2: SQVTM, ANQGSEA. After removal of 5 bases from V and 7 bases from J, the junction contained 1 base not matched to a gene. This CDR3 is 10 amino acids long. In nucleotides, the CDR3 is TGCAGCGTTCGGGACAGTGAAGCTTTCTTT. This encodes CSVRDSEAFF. The full variable domain, in which reference TRBV29-1 and TRBJ1-1 provide the parts outside the CDR3, is SAVISQKPSRDICQRGTSLTIQCQVDSQVTMMFWYRQQPGQSLTLIATANQGSEATYESGFVIDKFPISRPNLTFSTLTVSNMSPEDSSIYLCSVRDSEAFFGQGTRLTVV.

This clone was counted between two and nine times. The chain joins TRBV5-1 to TRBJ2-7, with a possible D match to TRBD2 (6 bases). Germline V lookup: CDR1 SGHRS, CDR2 YFSETQ. Trimming pared 0 bases from V and 6 bases from J, leaving 13 bases between. There are 14 residues in the CDR3. CDR3 DNA: TGCGCCAGCAGCTTGGTGGCGGGACCAAGCGAGCAGTACTTC. Translating it yields CASSLVAGPSEQYF.

This clone was seen more than once but under ten times. V gene TRBV7-2 combines with J gene TRBJ2-3; 8 bases are a match to TRBD1. CDR3 length: 15 amino acids. The germline CDR1 and CDR2 sequences are SGHTA and FQGNSA. Trimming took 0 bases from V and 2 from J; bases not matched to a gene: 1. The CDR3 DNA reads as TGTGCCAGCAGCTTAGCACAGGGGGTCACAGATACGCAGTATTTT. Protein: CASSLAQGVTDTQYF.

This clone was seen only a few times. This chain connects TRBV7-9 to TRBJ1-6, with D uncertain. This CDR3 contains 12 residues. CDR1 is SEHNR, CDR2 FQNEAQ, per germline (reference sequence). Trimming took 4 bases from V and 11 from J, leaving 9 bases between them. CDR3: CASSSAGAPLHF. The DNA for the CDR3 is TGTGCCAGCAGCTCGGCCGGAGCACCCCTCCACTTT.

V usage is TRBV19 and J usage is TRBJ2-6; 7 bases agree with TRBD1. Germline V lookup: CDR1 LNHDA, CDR2 SQIVND (reference sequence). The CDR3 extends over 14 amino acids. J gave up 3 bases and V 10 bases, and 6 bases lay outside the gene matches. The CDR3 DNA is TGTGCCACGACAGGGAATCTTGGGGCCAACGTCCTGACTTTC. Its protein product is CATTGNLGANVLTF. Full variable domain (remainder filled in from reference TRBV19 and TRBJ2-6): DGGITQSPKYLFRKEGQNVTLSCEQNLNHDAMYWYRQDPGQGLRLIYYSQIVNDFQKGDIAEGYSVSREKKESFPLTVTSAQKNPTAFYLCATTGNLGANVLTFGAGSRLTVL.

This clone was seen only a few times. The chain has TRBV25-1 and TRBJ2-3; 7 nucleotides agree with TRBD2. V shed 1 base and J 4 bases; nucleotides not matched to a gene: 14. The length of the CDR3 is 18 residues. CDR1 MGHDK and CDR2 SYGVNS come from the germline V gene. The DNA for the CDR3 is TGTGCCAGCAGTGAATTAACCCGCGAGACGGGAGGCCCAGATACGCAGTATTTT. Its translation: CASSELTRETGGPDTQYF.

This clone was counted a few times. The chain recombines TRBV7-3 with TRBJ2-3, with D possibly being TRBD2 (6 bases). Looked up from germline, CDR1 is SGHTA and CDR2 is FQGTGA. CDR3 length: 15 amino acids. Trimming left V 1 base short and J 2 bases short, with 10 bases between. The CDR3 sequence is CASSLMGGNTDTQYF. In DNA form, the CDR3 reads TGTGCCAGCAGCTTAATGGGCGGGAACACAGATACGCAGTATTTT. Full variable domain (outside the CDR3, taken from reference TRBV7-3 and TRBJ2-3): GAGVSQTPSNKVTEKGKYVELRCDPISGHTALYWYRQSLGQGPEFLIYFQGTGAADDSGLPNDRFFAVRPEGSVSTLKIQRTERGDSAVYLCASSLMGGNTDTQYFGPGTRLTVL.

V and J are TRBV7-9 and TRBJ2-5; D is uncertain. The CDR3 has 11 amino acids. The germline V gene encodes CDR1 SEHNR and CDR2 FQNEAQ (reference sequence). V dropped 7 bases and J dropped 5 bases, with 8 bases sitting between them. CDR3 nucleotides: TGTGCCAGCACCGAAGAGGAGACCCAGTACTTC. Its translation is CASTEEETQYF.

CDR3 in DNA: TGTGCCAGTGGGGGATTGGAGAGGGGACAGGGGATCTACGAGCAGTACGTC. Translation: CASGGLERGQGIYEQYV. V is TRBV28 and J is TRBJ2-7; 10 positions match TRBD1. Germline-derived CDR1 and CDR2 are MDHEN and SYDVKM. Trimming at V came to 9 bases and at J to 3 bases, leaving 17 bases not matched to a gene. CDR3 length: 17 residues.